Listed below are T cell receptor beta chains from one sample, sequenced in a study of chemoradiotherapy in HPV16-positive cancers. Assay used: immunoSEQ multiplex PCR; TCRdb lists only in-frame clones, some missing. The repertoire consists of roughly 16,000 clones, with more than 85% occurring once and the leading ten covering about 14%. The sample here was blood, taken from a patient who underwent chemoradiotherapy. The source is a human donor with HPV-associated anogenital cancer. Both conserved end residues are part of each CDR3. A D gene is named only where the DNA matches it firmly.

D: TRBD1
V: TRBV9
CDR3: CASSVALDLGQGAFDGYTF

D: -
V: TRBV11-2
CDR3: CASSLDGDGRGYTF

D: -
V: TRBV6-5
CDR3: CASSYTGNNEKLFF

D: -
V: TRBV30
CDR3: CAWSMVGANYGYTF

D: -
V: TRBV14
CDR3: CASSQVHEQYF

D: -
V: TRBV7-9
CDR3: CASSQLATEAFF

D: TRBD1
V: TRBV7-9
CDR3: CASSPRATGNVDTIYF

D: -
V: TRBV7-9
CDR3: CASSLNGGLYNEQFF

D: -
V: TRBV7-9
CDR3: CASSLSITGTGELFF

D: -
V: TRBV4-2
CDR3: CASSQDRNANYGYTF

D: TRBD2
V: TRBV30
CDR3: CAWTVSGGLLGTDTQYF

D: -
V: TRBV5-1
CDR3: CASSSGLNPMNTEAFF

D: TRBD2
V: TRBV30
CDR3: CAWSVLAGGHTDTQYF

D: TRBD1
V: TRBV5-1
CDR3: CASSLAGQSSTEAFF

D: TRBD1
V: TRBV5-1
CDR3: CASSRGTGSDGYTF

D: -
V: TRBV7-2
CDR3: CASSLVGVDQPQHF

D: -
V: TRBV5-6
CDR3: CASSLVNSPLHF

D: TRBD1
V: TRBV30
CDR3: CAWSFGQGASYGYTF

D: -
V: TRBV30
CDR3: CAWSVRTGGNEQYF

D: TRBD2
V: TRBV7-2
CDR3: CASSQGLAGTLRGDTQYF

D: -
V: TRBV5-1
CDR3: CASSLAPGGGTDTQYF

D: -
V: TRBV5-5
CDR3: CASSLGGWLNNEQFF

D: TRBD1
V: TRBV5-4
CDR3: CASSFDRDGYTF

D: TRBD1
V: TRBV19
CDR3: CASQGAWSNQPQHF

D: TRBD1
V: TRBV14
CDR3: CASTTGQVGFGYTF

D: -
V: TRBV4-3
CDR3: CASSQDWGSEAFF

D: -
V: TRBV18
CDR3: CASSPLVGHIEPTDTQYF

D: TRBD1
V: TRBV7-9
CDR3: CASSLGTGAFNYGYTF

D: -
V: TRBV12-5
CDR3: CASGLKGTEAFF

D: -
V: TRBV18
CDR3: CASSDGEVETF

D: -
V: TRBV11-2
CDR3: CASSFEETQYF

D: -
V: TRBV7-9
CDR3: CASSLGGDYGYTF

D: -
V: TRBV6-6
CDR3: CASSVVGASNEKLFF

D: -
V: TRBV6-5
CDR3: CASAVGLGTEAFF

D: -
V: TRBV5-6
CDR3: CASSFGFSSGNTIYF

D: TRBD2
V: TRBV12-5
CDR3: CASGARGGTYNEQFF

D: -
V: TRBV27
CDR3: CASSSGGPTDTQYF

D: TRBD1
V: TRBV29-1
CDR3: CSVVEGAINGYTF

D: -
V: TRBV6-6
CDR3: CASSFQRPHNEQFF

D: TRBD2
V: TRBV5-1
CDR3: CASSFYAGGIETQYF

D: -
V: TRBV7-9
CDR3: CASSATGQANEKLFF

D: TRBD1
V: TRBV2
CDR3: CASRGQANTEAFF

D: -
V: TRBV5-6
CDR3: CASSLLGPEQYF

D: -
V: TRBV13
CDR3: CASSLVQETQYF

D: -
V: TRBV11-2
CDR3: CASSIMRGQPQHF

D: -
V: TRBV5-4
CDR3: CASTPSDRRNYGYTF